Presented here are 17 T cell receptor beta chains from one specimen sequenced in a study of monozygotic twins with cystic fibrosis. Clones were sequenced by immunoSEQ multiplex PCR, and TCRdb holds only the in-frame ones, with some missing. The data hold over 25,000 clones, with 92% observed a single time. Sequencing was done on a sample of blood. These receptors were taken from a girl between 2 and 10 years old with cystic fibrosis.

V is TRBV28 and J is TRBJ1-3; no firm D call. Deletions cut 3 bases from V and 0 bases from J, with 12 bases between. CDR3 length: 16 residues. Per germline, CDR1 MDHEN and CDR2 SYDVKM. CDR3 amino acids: CASSFEAESSGNTIYF. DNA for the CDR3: TGTGCCAGCAGTTTCGAGGCGGAGAGCTCTGGAAACACCATATATTTT.

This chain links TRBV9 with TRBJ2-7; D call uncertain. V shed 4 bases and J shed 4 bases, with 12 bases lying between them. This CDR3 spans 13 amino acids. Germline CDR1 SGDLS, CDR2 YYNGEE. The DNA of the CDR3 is TGTGCCAGCAGCACCGGGTCCCCTTACGAGCAGTACTTC. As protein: CASSTGSPYEQYF.

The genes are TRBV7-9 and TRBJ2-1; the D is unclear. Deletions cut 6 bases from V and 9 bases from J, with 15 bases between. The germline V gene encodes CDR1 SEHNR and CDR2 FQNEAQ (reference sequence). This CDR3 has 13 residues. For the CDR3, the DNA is TGTGCCAGCAGTTCCGAAAGGGAATTTGAGCAGTTCTTC. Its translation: CASSSEREFEQFF.

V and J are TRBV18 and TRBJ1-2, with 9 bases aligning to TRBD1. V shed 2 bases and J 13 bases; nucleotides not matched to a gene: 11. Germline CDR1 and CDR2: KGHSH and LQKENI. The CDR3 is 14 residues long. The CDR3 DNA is TGTGCCAGCTCACCAAGTGGGAGGGACAGGGTTGGCACCTTC. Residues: CASSPSGRDRVGTF. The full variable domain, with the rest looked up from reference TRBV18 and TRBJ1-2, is NAGVMQNPRHLVRRRGQEARLRCSPMKGHSHVYWYRQLPEEGLKFMVYLQKENIIDESGMPKERFSAEFPKEGPSILRIQQVVRGDSAAYFCASSPSGRDRVGTFGSGTRLTVV.

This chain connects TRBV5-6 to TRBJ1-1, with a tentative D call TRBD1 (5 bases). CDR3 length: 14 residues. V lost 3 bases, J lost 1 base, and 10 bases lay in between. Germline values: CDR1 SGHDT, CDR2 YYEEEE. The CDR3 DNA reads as TGTGCCAGCAGCTCTGGGACTGGGAACACTGAAGCTTTCTTT. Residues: CASSSGTGNTEAFF.

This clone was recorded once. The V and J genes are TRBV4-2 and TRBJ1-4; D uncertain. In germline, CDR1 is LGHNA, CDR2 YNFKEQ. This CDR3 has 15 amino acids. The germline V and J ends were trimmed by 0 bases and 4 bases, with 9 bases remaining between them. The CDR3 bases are TGTGCCAGCAGCCAAGATAGGACGCATAATGAAAAACTGTTTTTT. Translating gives CASSQDRTHNEKLFF.

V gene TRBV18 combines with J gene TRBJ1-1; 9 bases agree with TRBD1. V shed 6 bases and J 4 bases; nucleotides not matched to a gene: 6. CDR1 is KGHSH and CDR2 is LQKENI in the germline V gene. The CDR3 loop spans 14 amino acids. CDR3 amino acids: CASSHDRGGTEAFF. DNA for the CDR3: TGTGCCAGCTCTCACGACAGGGGGGGCACTGAAGCTTTCTTT.

The CDR3: CASSVEAAQNTEAFF. In DNA, the CDR3 is TGTGCCAGCAGCGTAGAGGCGGCCCAAAACACTGAAGCTTTCTTT. The chain uses TRBV9 and TRBJ1-1; D not resolved. V was shortened by 0 bases and J by 2 bases, with 11 bases between the two germline ends. The CDR3 contains 15 residues. The germline V gene encodes CDR1 SGDLS and CDR2 YYNGEE.

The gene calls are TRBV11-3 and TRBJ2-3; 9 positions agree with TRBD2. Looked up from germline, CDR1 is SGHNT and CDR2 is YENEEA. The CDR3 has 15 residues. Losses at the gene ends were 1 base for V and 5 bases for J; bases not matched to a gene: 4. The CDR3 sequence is CASSLGLAGRDTQYF. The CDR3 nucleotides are TGTGCCAGCAGCTTAGGTCTAGCGGGAAGAGATACGCAGTATTTT.

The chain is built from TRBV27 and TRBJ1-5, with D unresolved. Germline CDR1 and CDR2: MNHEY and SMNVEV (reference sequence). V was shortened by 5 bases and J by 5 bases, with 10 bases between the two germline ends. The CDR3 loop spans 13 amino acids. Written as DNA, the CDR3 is TGTGCCAGCAGTCCCAAGGTAGATCAGCCCCAGCATTTT. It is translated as CASSPKVDQPQHF.

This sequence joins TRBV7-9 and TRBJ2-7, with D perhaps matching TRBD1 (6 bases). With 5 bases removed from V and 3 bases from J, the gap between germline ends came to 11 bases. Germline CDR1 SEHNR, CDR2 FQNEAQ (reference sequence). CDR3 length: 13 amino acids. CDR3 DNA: TGTGCCAGCAGCCAAGTGGACAGCTACGAGCAGTACTTC. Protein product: CASSQVDSYEQYF.

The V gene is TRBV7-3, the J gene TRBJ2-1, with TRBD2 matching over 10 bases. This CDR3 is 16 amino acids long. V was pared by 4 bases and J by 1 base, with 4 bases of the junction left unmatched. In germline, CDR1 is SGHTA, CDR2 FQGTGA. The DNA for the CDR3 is TGTGCCAGCAGCTCCCTAGCGGGAGCTTCCTACAATGAGCAGTTCTTC. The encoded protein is CASSSLAGASYNEQFF.

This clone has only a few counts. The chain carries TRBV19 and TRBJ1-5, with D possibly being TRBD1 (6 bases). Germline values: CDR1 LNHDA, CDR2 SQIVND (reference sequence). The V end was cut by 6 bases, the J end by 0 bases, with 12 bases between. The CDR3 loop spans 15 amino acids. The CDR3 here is CASSSTGYSNQPQHF. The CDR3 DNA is TGTGCCAGTAGCTCGACAGGTTATAGCAATCAGCCCCAGCATTTT. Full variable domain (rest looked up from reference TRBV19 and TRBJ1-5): DGGITQSPKYLFRKEGQNVTLSCEQNLNHDAMYWYRQDPGQGLRLIYYSQIVNDFQKGDIAEGYSVSREKKESFPLTVTSAQKNPTAFYLCASSSTGYSNQPQHFGDGTRLSIL.

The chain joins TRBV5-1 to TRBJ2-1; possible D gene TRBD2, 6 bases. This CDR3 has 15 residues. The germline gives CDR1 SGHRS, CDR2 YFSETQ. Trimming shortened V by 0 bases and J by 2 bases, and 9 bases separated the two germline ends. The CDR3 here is CASSLAGGTYNEQFF. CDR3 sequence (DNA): TGCGCCAGCAGCTTGGCTGGGGGGACCTACAATGAGCAGTTCTTC. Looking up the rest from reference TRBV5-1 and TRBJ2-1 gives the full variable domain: KAGVTQTPRYLIKTRGQQVTLSCSPISGHRSVSWYQQTPGQGLQFLFEYFSETQRNKGNFPGRFSGRQFSNSRSEMNVSTLELGDSALYLCASSLAGGTYNEQFFGPGTRLTVL.

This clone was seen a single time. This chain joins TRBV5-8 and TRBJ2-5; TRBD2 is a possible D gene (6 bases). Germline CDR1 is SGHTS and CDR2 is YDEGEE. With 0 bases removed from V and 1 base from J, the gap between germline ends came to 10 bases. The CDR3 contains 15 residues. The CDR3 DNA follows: TGTGCCAGCAGCTTGGGGAGGGACTTCCAAGAGACCCAGTACTTC. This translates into CASSLGRDFQETQYF.

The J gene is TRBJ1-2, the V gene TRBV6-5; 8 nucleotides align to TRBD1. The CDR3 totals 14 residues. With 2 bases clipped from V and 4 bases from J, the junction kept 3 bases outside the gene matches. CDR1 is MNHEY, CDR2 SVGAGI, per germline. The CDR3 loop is CASSYGQGAYGYTF. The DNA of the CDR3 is TGTGCCAGCAGTTACGGGCAGGGGGCCTATGGCTACACCTTC.

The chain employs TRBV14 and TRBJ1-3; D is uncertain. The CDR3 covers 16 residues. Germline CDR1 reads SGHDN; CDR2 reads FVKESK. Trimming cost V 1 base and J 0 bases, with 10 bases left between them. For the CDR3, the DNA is TGTGCCAGCAGCCAAGTTCGGTCACTCTCTGGAAACACCATATATTTT. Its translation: CASSQVRSLSGNTIYF.